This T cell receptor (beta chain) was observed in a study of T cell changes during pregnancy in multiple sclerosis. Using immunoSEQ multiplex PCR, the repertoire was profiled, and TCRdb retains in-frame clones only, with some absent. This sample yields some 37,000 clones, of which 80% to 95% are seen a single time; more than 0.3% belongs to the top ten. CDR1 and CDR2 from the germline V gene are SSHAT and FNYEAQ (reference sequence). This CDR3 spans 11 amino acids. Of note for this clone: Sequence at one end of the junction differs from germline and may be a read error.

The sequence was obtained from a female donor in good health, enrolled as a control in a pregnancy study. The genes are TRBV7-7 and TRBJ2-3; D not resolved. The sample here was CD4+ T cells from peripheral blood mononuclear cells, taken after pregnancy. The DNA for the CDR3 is TGTGCTAGCAGCTTGGGCAGTACGCAGTATTTT. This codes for CASSLGSTQYF.